The text below deals with one TCR beta chain. Its antigen is not known. The record originates from a study of PD-L1 blockade in urothelial cancer. At the level of the study: About 85% of the 29 patients were males with bladder-origin urothelial cancer. Researchers looked at the blood 3 weeks (second dose) and 6 weeks after treatment began.

Study results and limitations: Blood TCR clonality below the median before treatment was a predictor of better survival.

CDR1 is LNHDA, CDR2 SQIVND, per germline (reference sequence). The CDR3 contains 13 residues. The J segment lost 3 bases and the V segment lost 7 bases, leaving 2 bases of the junction unmatched. Assay used: immunoSEQ multiplex PCR; TCRdb lists only in-frame clones, some missing. Among about 100,000 clones listed, 70% to 90% were seen once. The sequence was obtained from a man aged 50 to 59 with urothelial cancer. The gene calls are TRBV19 and TRBJ1-5; TRBD1 matches at 8 bases. The source material was PBMCs, sampled around atezolizumab (anti-PD-L1) treatment. The CDR3 region has the DNA TGTGCCAGTACGGACAGGGACAATCAGCCCCAGCATTTT. It yields the protein CASTDRDNQPQHF.